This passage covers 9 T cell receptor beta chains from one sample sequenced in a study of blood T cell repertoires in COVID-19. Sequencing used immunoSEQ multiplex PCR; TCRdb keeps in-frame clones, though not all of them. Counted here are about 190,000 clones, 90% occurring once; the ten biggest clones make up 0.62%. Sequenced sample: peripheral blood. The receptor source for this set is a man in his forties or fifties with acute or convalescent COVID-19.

The CDR3 nucleotides are TGTGCCAGCACCAACCCTCCGGGGGAGACCCAGTACTTC. Its translation is CASTNPPGETQYF. V and J are TRBV12-3 or TRBV12-4 and TRBJ2-5; TRBD2 might be the D (5 bases). The CDR3 runs 13 residues. V was clipped by 7 bases and J by 5 bases, with 14 bases between them.

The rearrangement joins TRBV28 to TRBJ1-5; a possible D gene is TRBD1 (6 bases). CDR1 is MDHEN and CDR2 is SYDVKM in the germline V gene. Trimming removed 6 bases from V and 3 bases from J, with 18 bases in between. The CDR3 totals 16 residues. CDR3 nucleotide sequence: TGTGCCAGCAGCATTCCTGGCAGGGGCCCCAATCAGCCCCAGCATTTT. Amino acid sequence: CASSIPGRGPNQPQHF.

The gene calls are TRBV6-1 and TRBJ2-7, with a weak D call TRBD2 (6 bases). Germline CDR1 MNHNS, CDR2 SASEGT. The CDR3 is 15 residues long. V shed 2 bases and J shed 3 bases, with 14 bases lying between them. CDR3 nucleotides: TGTGCCAGCAGTGAACTGACTAGGATTAACTACGAGCAGTACGTC. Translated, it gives CASSELTRINYEQYV.

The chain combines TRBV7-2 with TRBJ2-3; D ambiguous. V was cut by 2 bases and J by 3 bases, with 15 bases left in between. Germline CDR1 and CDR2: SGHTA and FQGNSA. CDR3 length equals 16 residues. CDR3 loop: CASSLSVSPGTDTQYF. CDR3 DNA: TGTGCCAGCAGCTTATCGGTCTCTCCAGGAACAGATACGCAGTATTTT.

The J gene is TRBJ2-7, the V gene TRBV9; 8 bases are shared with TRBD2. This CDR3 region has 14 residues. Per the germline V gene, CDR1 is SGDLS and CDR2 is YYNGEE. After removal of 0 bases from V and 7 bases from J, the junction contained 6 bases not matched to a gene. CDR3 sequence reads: CASSVDGTSREQYF. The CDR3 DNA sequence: TGTGCCAGCAGCGTAGATGGGACTAGTAGGGAGCAGTACTTC.

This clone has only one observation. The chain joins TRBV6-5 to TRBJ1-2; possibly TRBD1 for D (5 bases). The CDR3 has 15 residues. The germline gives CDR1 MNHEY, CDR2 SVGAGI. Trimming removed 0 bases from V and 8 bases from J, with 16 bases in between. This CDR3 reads CASSYSIRGGGGYTF. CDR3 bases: TGTGCCAGCAGTTACTCGATACGGGGGGGTGGAGGCTACACCTTC.

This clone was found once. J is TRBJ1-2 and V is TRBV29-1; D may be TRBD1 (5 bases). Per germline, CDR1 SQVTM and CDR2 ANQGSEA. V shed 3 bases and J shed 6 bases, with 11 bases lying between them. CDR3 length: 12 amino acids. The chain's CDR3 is CSVDWGGDGYTF. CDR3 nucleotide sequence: TGCAGCGTTGACTGGGGGGGTGATGGCTACACCTTC. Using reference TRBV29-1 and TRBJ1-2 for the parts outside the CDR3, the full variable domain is SAVISQKPSRDICQRGTSLTIQCQVDSQVTMMFWYRQQPGQSLTLIATANQGSEATYESGFVIDKFPISRPNLTFSTLTVSNMSPEDSSIYLCSVDWGGDGYTFGSGTRLTVV.

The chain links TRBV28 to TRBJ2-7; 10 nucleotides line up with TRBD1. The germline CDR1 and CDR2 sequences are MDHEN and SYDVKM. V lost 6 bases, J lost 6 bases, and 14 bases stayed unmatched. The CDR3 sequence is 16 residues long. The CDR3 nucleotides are TGTGCCAGCAGATCGGCCTCGACAGGGGGCGTCAGCGAGCAGTACTTC. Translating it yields CASRSASTGGVSEQYF.

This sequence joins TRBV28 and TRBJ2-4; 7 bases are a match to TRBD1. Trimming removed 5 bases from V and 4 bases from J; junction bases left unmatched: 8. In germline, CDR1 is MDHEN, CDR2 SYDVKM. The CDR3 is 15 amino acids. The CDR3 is CASSPSGTEKNIQYF. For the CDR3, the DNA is TGTGCCAGCAGTCCTTCCGGGACAGAAAAAAACATTCAGTACTTC.